The next 10 T cell receptor beta chains were all read from a single sample in a study of blood T cell repertoires in COVID-19. The assay was immunoSEQ multiplex PCR, and TCRdb's table has in-frame clones only and misses some. The data contain about 35,000 clones, 83% of them singletons. The specimen sequenced was peripheral blood. These receptors came from a man aged 50 to 60 with acute or convalescent COVID-19.

The table lists this clone with a few counts. The chain couples TRBV6-1 to TRBJ1-5, with D unclear. Germline lookup yields CDR1 MNHNS and CDR2 SASEGT. V lost 2 bases and J 1 base, leaving 12 bases between the germline ends. The CDR3 is made up of 16 amino acids. CDR3 nucleotides: TGTGCCAGCAGTGAACACCGAGGGTTGAGCAATCAGCCCCAGCATTTT. This encodes CASSEHRGLSNQPQHF.

CDR3 coding DNA: TGTGCCAGCTCACCACTGGCAGGGGGCAATACGCAGTATTTT. Residues: CASSPLAGGNTQYF. This chain uses TRBV18 with TRBJ2-3, with 8 bases matching TRBD1. V shed 1 base and J 7 bases; nucleotides not matched to a gene: 4. This CDR3 region has 14 residues. Looked up from germline, CDR1 is KGHSH and CDR2 is LQKENI.

This clone was counted between two and nine times. The chain carries TRBV7-9 and TRBJ2-1; D may be TRBD1 (6 bases). The CDR3 runs to 14 residues. The V gene lost 5 bases and the J gene lost 6 bases, with 14 bases spanning the gap. The germline gives CDR1 SEHNR, CDR2 FQNEAQ (reference sequence). The CDR3 coding sequence is TGTGCCAGCAGCCACAGGGACACAATCAATGAGCAGTTCTTC. This encodes CASSHRDTINEQFF.

The chain combines TRBV5-1 with TRBJ2-7; TRBD1 matches at 8 bases. Germline CDR1 and CDR2: SGHRS and YFSETQ. The CDR3 is 14 amino acids. J lost 3 bases, V lost 4 bases, and 6 bases had no gene match. The CDR3 nucleotides are TGCGCCAGCAGCCCGGGACAGGACAACTACGAGCAGTACTTC. Translating it yields CASSPGQDNYEQYF.

The CDR3 nucleotides read TGTGCCACCAGTACAGGGTGGGACACAGATACGCAGTATTTT. Its protein product is CATSTGWDTDTQYF. The gene calls are TRBV24-1 and TRBJ2-3, with TRBD1 as a possible D gene (6 bases). Per the germline V gene, CDR1 is KGHDR and CDR2 is SFDVKD. The CDR3 covers 14 residues. V lost 6 bases to trimming and J lost 2 bases, with 11 bases between them.

This chain joins TRBV29-1 and TRBJ2-7, with 8 bases matching TRBD2. V was clipped by 5 bases and J by 3 bases; unmatched bases: 3. The CDR3 runs 12 residues. Looked up from germline, CDR1 is SQVTM and CDR2 is ANQGSEA. The CDR3 DNA sequence: TGCAGCGTTTTGGCGGGGGGCTACGAGCAGTACTTC. This gives the protein CSVLAGGYEQYF.

The chain links TRBV3-1 (or the pseudogene TRBV3-2) to TRBJ2-1, with D possibly TRBD2 on 6 matching bases. The ends were cut back, 4 bases at V and 5 bases at J, with 15 bases in the middle. CDR3 length: 15 residues. Germline V gene data show CDR1 as LGHDT and CDR2 as YNNKEL (reference sequence). CDR3 sequence (DNA): TGTGCCAGCAGCCCGTTGGGACTGGAAGACAATGAGCAGTTCTTC. Translating it yields CASSPLGLEDNEQFF.

The V and J genes are TRBV3-1 (or the pseudogene TRBV3-2) and TRBJ1-1; D uncertain. Germline CDR1 and CDR2: LGHDT and YNNKEL (reference sequence). V shed 0 bases and J shed 6 bases, with 17 bases lying between them. The CDR3 contains 16 residues. CDR3 sequence (DNA): TGTGCCAGCAGCCAAGAAGGAAGGGAGAGAAGGGCTGAAGCTTTCTTT. Residues: CASSQEGRERRAEAFF.

The V and J genes are TRBV19 and TRBJ1-5, with 7 positions matching TRBD1. The germline gives CDR1 LNHDA, CDR2 SQIVND (reference sequence). The CDR3 is made up of 15 amino acids. Trimming cost V 3 bases and J 4 bases; bases outside gene matches: 6. DNA for the CDR3: TGTGCCAGTAGTATCGGGCAGGGGGGTAATCAGCCCCAGCATTTT. This encodes CASSIGQGGNQPQHF.

The genes are TRBV5-4 and TRBJ2-5; 7 bases agree with TRBD1. This CDR3 has 14 residues. V gave up 5 bases and J gave up 2 bases; unmatched junction bases: 6. CDR1 SGHNT and CDR2 YYREEE come from the germline V gene (reference sequence). The CDR3 region has the DNA TGTGCCAGCAGTCTGACAGGGCAACAAGAGACCCAGTACTTC. Amino acid sequence: CASSLTGQQETQYF.